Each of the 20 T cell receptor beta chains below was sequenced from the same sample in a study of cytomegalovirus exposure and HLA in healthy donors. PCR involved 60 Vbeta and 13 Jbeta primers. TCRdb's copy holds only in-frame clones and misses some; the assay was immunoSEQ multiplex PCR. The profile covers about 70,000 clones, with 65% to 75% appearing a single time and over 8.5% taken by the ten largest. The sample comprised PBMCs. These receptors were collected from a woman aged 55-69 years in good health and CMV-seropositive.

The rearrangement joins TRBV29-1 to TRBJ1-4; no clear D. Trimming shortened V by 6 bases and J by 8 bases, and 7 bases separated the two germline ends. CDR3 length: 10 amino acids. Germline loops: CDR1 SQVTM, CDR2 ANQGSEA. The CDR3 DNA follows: TGCAGCGTGAGGAGAGAAAAACTGTTTTTT. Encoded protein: CSVRREKLFF. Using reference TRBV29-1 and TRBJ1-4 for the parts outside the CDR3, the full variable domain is SAVISQKPSRDICQRGTSLTIQCQVDSQVTMMFWYRQQPGQSLTLIATANQGSEATYESGFVIDKFPISRPNLTFSTLTVSNMSPEDSSIYLCSVRREKLFFGSGTQLSVL.

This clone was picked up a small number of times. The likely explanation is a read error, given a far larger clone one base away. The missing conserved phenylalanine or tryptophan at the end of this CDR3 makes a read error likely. The DNA of the CDR3 is TGTGCCAGCAGCCAAGATTTGGCCCAGGGACTTTCACCCCTCCACGTT. This gives the protein CASSQDLAQGLSPLHV. The chain combines TRBV4-2 with TRBJ1-6, with D perhaps TRBD1 (5 bases). V gave up 0 bases and J gave up 9 bases, with 15 bases separating them. The germline V gene encodes CDR1 LGHNA and CDR2 YNFKEQ. CDR3 size: 16 residues.

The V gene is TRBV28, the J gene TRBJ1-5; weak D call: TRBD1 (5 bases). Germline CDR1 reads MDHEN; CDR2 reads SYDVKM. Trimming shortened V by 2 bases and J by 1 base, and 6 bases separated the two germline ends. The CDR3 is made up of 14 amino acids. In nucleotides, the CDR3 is TGTGCCAGCAGTTTACCAGGGAGCAATCAGCCCCAGCATTTT. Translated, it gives CASSLPGSNQPQHF.

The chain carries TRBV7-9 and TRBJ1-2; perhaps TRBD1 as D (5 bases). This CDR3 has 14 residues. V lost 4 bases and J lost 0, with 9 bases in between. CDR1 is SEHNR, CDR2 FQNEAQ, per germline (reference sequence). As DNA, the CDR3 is TGTGCCAGCAGCTCCGGACACTCTAACTATGGCTACACCTTC. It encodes CASSSGHSNYGYTF.

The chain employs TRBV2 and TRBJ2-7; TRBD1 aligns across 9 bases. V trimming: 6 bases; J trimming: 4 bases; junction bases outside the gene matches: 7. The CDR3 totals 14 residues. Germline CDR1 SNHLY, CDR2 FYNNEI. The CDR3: CASRGGTGSYEQYF. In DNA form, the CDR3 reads TGTGCCAGCAGGGGGGGGACAGGGTCGTACGAGCAGTACTTC.

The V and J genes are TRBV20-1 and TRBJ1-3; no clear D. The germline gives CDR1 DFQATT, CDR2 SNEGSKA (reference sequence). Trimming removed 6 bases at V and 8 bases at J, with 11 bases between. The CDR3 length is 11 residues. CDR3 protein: CSAKSGYTIYF. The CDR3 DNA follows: TGCAGTGCGAAATCGGGTTACACCATATATTTT.

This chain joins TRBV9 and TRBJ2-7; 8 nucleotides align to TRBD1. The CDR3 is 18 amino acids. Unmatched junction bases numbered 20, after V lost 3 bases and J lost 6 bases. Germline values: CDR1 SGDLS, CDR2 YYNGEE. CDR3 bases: TGTGCCAGCAGCGAAGGGCCCGACAGGGGTAAGTGGGGCTCCGAGCAGTACTTC. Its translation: CASSEGPDRGKWGSEQYF.

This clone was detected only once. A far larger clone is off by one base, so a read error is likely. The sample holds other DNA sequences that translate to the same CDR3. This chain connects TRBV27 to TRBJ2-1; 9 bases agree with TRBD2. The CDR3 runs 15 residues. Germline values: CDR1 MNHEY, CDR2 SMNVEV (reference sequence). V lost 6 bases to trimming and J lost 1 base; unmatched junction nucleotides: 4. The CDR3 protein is CASSLTSGSYNEQFF. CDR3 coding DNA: TGTGCCAGCAGCCTTACTAGCGGGTCCTACAATGAGCAGTTCTTC.

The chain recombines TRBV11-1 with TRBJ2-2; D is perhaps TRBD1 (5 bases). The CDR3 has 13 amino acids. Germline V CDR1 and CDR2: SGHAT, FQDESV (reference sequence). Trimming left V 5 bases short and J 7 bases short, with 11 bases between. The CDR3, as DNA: TGTGCCAGCAGCGCCCGGACAATCGGGGAGCTGTTTTTT. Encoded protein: CASSARTIGELFF.

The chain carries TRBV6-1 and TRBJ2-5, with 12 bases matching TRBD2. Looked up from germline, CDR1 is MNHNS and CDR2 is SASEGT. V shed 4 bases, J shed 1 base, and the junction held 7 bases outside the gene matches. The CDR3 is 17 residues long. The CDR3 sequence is CASSVGVTSGGQETQYF. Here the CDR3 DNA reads TGTGCCAGCAGTGTGGGGGTGACTAGCGGGGGCCAAGAGACCCAGTACTTC.

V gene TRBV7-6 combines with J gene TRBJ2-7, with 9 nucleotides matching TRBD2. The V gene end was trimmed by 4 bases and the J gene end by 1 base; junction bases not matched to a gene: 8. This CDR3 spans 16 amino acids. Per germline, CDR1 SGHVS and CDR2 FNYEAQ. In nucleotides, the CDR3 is TGTGCCAGCAGCTCCAGGGCTAGCGGGGTTTCCTACGAGCAGTACTTC. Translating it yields CASSSRASGVSYEQYF.

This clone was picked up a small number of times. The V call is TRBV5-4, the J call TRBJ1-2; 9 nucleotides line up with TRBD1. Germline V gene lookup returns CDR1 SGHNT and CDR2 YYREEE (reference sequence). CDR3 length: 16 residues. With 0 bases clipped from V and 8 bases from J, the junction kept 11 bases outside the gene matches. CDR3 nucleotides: TGTGCCAGCAGCTTGGCCGTCGGACAGGGGTTCGGGGGCTACACCTTC. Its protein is CASSLAVGQGFGGYTF.

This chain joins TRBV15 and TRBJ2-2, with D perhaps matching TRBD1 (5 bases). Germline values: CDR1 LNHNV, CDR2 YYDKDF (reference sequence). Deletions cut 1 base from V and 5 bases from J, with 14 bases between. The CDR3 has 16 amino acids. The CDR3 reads CATSRGEGAITGELFF. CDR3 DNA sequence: TGTGCCACCAGCAGAGGTGAAGGGGCTATAACCGGGGAGCTGTTTTTT.

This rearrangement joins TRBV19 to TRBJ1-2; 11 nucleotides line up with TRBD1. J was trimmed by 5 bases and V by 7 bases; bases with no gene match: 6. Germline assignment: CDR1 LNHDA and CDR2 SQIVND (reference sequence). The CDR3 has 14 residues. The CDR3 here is CASNRGQGVYGYTF. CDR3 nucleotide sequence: TGTGCCAGTAATAGGGGACAGGGGGTATATGGCTACACCTTC.

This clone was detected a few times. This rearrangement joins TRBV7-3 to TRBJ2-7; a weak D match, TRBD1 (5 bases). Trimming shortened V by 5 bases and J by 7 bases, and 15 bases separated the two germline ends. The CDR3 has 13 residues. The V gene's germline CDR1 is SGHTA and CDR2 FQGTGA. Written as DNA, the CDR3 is TGTGCCAGCAGCCTCCGGGCAGGGCGAGAGCAGTACTTC. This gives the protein CASSLRAGREQYF.

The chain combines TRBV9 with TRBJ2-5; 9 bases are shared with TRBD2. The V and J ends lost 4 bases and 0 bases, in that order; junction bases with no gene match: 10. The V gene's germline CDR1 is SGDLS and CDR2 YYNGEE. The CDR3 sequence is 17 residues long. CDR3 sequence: CASSLTTSGTYQETQYF. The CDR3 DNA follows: TGTGCCAGCAGCTTGACGACTAGCGGAACGTACCAAGAGACCCAGTACTTC.

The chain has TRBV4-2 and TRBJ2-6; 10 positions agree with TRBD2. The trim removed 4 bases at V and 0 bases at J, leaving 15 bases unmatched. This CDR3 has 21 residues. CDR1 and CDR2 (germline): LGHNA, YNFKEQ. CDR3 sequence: CASSPRWIAGGHSSGANVLTF. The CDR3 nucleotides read TGTGCCAGCAGCCCGCGGTGGATAGCGGGGGGCCACAGCTCTGGGGCCAACGTCCTGACTTTC.

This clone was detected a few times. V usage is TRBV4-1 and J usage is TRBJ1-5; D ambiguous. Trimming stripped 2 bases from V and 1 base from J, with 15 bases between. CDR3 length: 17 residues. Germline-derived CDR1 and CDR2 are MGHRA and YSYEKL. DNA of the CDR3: TGCGCCAGCAGCCAATTTGTCCTGCGGGCAAGCAATCAGCCCCAGCATTTT. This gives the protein CASSQFVLRASNQPQHF.

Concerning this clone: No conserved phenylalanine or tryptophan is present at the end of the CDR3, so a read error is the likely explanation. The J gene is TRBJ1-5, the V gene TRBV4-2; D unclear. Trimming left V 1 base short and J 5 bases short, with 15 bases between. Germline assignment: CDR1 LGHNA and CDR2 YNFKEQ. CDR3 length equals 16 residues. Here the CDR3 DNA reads TGTGCCAGCAGCCAAGTAAATGCAGGCCTTGATCAGCCCCAGCATGTT. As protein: CASSQVNAGLDQPQHV.

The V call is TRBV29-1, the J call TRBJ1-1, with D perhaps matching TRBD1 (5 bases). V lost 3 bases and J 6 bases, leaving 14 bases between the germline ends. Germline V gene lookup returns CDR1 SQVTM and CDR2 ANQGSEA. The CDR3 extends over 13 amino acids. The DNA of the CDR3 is TGCAGCGTTGATCAGGGACTCGGGGCTGAAGCTTTCTTT. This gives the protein CSVDQGLGAEAFF. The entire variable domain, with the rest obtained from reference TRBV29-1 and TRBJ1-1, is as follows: SAVISQKPSRDICQRGTSLTIQCQVDSQVTMMFWYRQQPGQSLTLIATANQGSEATYESGFVIDKFPISRPNLTFSTLTVSNMSPEDSSIYLCSVDQGLGAEAFFGQGTRLTVV.